Listed here are 32 T cell receptor beta chains from one sample, sequenced in a study of T cells after yellow fever vaccination. TCRdb fed the 5' RACE reads into MiXCR, producing one record per CDR3 protein. The sample contains about 630,000 distinct CDR3 sequences, around 12% of which appear only once. This sample comprised PBMCs, obtained on the day of the yellow fever booster vaccination. These receptors all stem from a man aged 25 to 40 who received the YFV17D yellow fever vaccine.

This clonotype appeared a few times. The V and J genes are TRBV20-1 and TRBJ2-7; D perhaps matches TRBD2 (5 bases). Trimming pared 8 bases from V and 4 bases from J, leaving 18 bases between. CDR1 is DFQATT and CDR2 is SNEGSKA in the germline V gene (reference sequence). The CDR3 runs to 13 residues. CDR3 bases: TGCAGTCAATCACGGGGAGTTGAGTACGAGCAGTACTTC. Its translation: CSQSRGVEYEQYF.

This clonotype has more than one count but fewer than ten. This chain connects TRBV12-3 or TRBV12-4 to TRBJ2-7; D is perhaps TRBD1 or TRBD2 (5 bases each). CDR3 length: 16 amino acids. The ends were cut back, 4 bases at V and 2 bases at J, with 18 bases in the middle. CDR3 in amino acids: CASSSARDGKAYEQYF. CDR3 coding DNA: TGTGCCAGCAGTTCGGCCAGGGACGGAAAGGCCTACGAGCAGTACTTC.

This clonotype showed up just a few times. This chain joins TRBV23-1 and TRBJ2-1, with no clear D. TRBV23-1 is filed as an ORF, its function uncertain. This CDR3 region has 16 residues. Between the trimmed V and J ends, which lost 4 bases and 2 bases, there was a span of 15 bases. DNA for the CDR3: TGCGCCAGCAGTCCTCCCCTAGGTATAACCTACAATGAGCAGTTCTTC. Protein: CASSPPLGITYNEQFF.

The rearrangement joins TRBV5-1 to TRBJ2-3; D is possibly TRBD2 (5 bases). V was clipped by 4 bases and J by 3 bases, with 12 bases between them. Germline V gene data show CDR1 as SGHRS and CDR2 as YFSETQ. CDR3 length equals 14 residues. In nucleotides, the CDR3 is TGCGCCAGCAGCCCAACCCGCGGGACAGATACGCAGTATTTT. Protein: CASSPTRGTDTQYF.

The table lists this clonotype with a few counts. CDR3 coding DNA: TGTGCCAGCAGCTACCCTCCGGGACAGGGGGGTTCACCCCTCCACTTT. The encoded protein is CASSYPPGQGGSPLHF. The chain combines TRBV28 with TRBJ1-6; 11 bases are shared with TRBD1. The CDR3 length is 16 residues. V was clipped by 6 bases and J by 9 bases; unmatched bases: 10. The V gene's germline CDR1 is MDHEN and CDR2 SYDVKM. Full variable domain (missing parts from reference TRBV28 and TRBJ1-6): DVKVTQSSRYLVKRTGEKVFLECVQDMDHENMFWYRQDPGLGLRLIYFSYDVKMKEKGDIPEGYSVSREKKERFSLILESASTNQTSMYLCASSYPPGQGGSPLHFGNGTRLTVT.

This clonotype was counted between two and nine times. One junction end disagrees with the germline gene, perhaps due to a read error. The rearrangement joins TRBV29-1 to TRBJ2-7, with D tentatively TRBD1 (6 bases). CDR1 and CDR2 from the germline V gene are SQVTM and ANQGSEA. The CDR3 runs 12 residues. The CDR3 loop reads CSLEGETYEQYF. CDR3 nucleotide sequence: TGCAGCCTTGAGGGGGAGACCTACGAGCAGTACTTC.

The rearrangement links TRBV4-3 to TRBJ2-2, with 7 bases that match TRBD1. Germline trimming cut 6 bases from V and 4 bases from J; bases unmatched to any gene: 8. This CDR3 is built from 15 residues. Germline assignment: CDR1 LGHNA and CDR2 YSLEER. The CDR3 sequence is CASRRQGWGTGELFF. The CDR3 bases are TGCGCCAGCAGACGACAGGGATGGGGCACCGGGGAGCTGTTTTTT.

This clonotype has a count of ten or more. This chain links TRBV20-1 with TRBJ2-1; no clear D. The CDR3 covers 11 residues. Looked up from germline, CDR1 is DFQATT and CDR2 is SNEGSKA (reference sequence). V was trimmed by 1 base and J by 7 bases, leaving 5 bases between them. CDR3 protein: CSARGGNEQFF. The CDR3, as DNA: TGCAGTGCTAGAGGCGGTAATGAGCAGTTCTTC.

This clonotype was detected a few times. The chain links TRBV7-9 to TRBJ2-1; maybe TRBD1 (6 bases). The CDR3 loop spans 16 amino acids. In germline, CDR1 is SEHNR, CDR2 FQNEAQ (reference sequence). Trimming took off 5 bases at V and 0 bases at J, with 14 bases between the two ends. This chain's CDR3 is CASSTPDRSSYNEQFF. In DNA, the CDR3 is TGTGCCAGCAGCACCCCGGACAGAAGCTCCTACAATGAGCAGTTCTTC.

The sample holds a few counts of this clonotype. The chain links TRBV5-6 to TRBJ1-4; no firm D call. This CDR3 contains 17 residues. V gave up 4 bases and J gave up 8 bases, with 24 bases separating them. Per the germline V gene, CDR1 is SGHDT and CDR2 is YYEEEE. The CDR3 here is CASSHKRAPGRGEKLFF. The CDR3 nucleotides read TGTGCCAGCAGCCACAAGCGCGCGCCAGGACGAGGGGAAAAACTGTTTTTT.

CDR3 in amino acids: CASSTYDPANTGELFF. The CDR3, as DNA: TGTGCCAGCAGCACCTACGACCCCGCGAACACCGGGGAGCTGTTTTTT. The J gene is TRBJ2-2, the V gene TRBV4-2; D not resolved. The germline V and J ends were trimmed by 5 bases and 0 bases, with 13 bases remaining between them. This CDR3 has 16 residues. The germline CDR1 and CDR2 sequences are LGHNA and YNFKEQ.

As to this clonotype: A much larger clone lies a single base off, so this may be a read error. Since no conserved phenylalanine or tryptophan closes the CDR3, a read error is the likely cause. The chain recombines TRBV6-2 or TRBV6-3 with TRBJ2-5; 7 bases fit TRBD1. This CDR3 spans 15 amino acids. V was clipped by 5 bases and J by 1 base; unmatched bases: 7. Germline assignment: CDR1 MNHEY and CDR2 SVGEGT. The chain's CDR3 is CASSRPTGFQETQYY. In DNA form, the CDR3 reads TGTGCCAGCAGTCGACCGACAGGGTTCCAAGAGACCCAGTACTAC.

The rearrangement joins TRBV3-1 to TRBJ2-2; no clear D. The V and J ends lost 3 bases and 4 bases respectively, with 9 bases between them. Germline CDR1 LGHDT, CDR2 YNNKEL (reference sequence). This CDR3 spans 14 amino acids. The CDR3 here is CASSHSGTTGELFF. In DNA form, the CDR3 reads TGTGCCAGCAGCCACTCAGGCACCACCGGGGAGCTGTTTTTT.

This clonotype was recorded a few times. The chain carries TRBV20-1 and TRBJ2-3; TRBD1 matches 9 bases. CDR3 size: 15 residues. Looked up from germline, CDR1 is DFQATT and CDR2 is SNEGSKA (reference sequence). Trimming cost V 0 bases and J 2 bases; bases outside gene matches: 3. CDR3 nucleotide sequence: TGCAGTGCTAGAGATGACAGGGGGTCCACAGATACGCAGTATTTT. Its translation: CSARDDRGSTDTQYF.

The chain is built from TRBV7-9 and TRBJ2-6; D is undetermined. CDR3 length: 15 residues. Germline V CDR1 and CDR2: SEHNR, FQNEAQ (reference sequence). Trimming took 3 bases from V and 4 from J, leaving 10 bases between them. The CDR3 sequence: CASSFALLGANVLTF. The CDR3, as DNA: TGTGCCAGCAGCTTCGCACTTTTGGGGGCCAACGTCCTGACTTTC.

This clonotype came up many times. V is TRBV7-2 and J is TRBJ2-3, with TRBD2 matching 7 bases. This CDR3 is built from 14 residues. Trimming took 0 bases from V and 5 from J; bases not matched to a gene: 2. Germline lookup yields CDR1 SGHTA and CDR2 FQGNSA. The CDR3 DNA reads TGTGCCAGCAGCTTAGCGGGGGGGGGAGATACGCAGTATTTT. It yields the protein CASSLAGGGDTQYF.

CDR3 in amino acids: CSAKSGGVNEQYF. The CDR3 DNA is TGCAGTGCTAAGTCGGGGGGTGTGAACGAGCAGTACTTC. The gene calls are TRBV20-1 and TRBJ2-7, with 7 bases fitting TRBD2. V gave up 4 bases and J gave up 5 bases; unmatched junction bases: 8. The germline V gene has CDR1 DFQATT and CDR2 SNEGSKA (reference sequence). CDR3 length: 13 residues.

The rearrangement links TRBV11-2 to TRBJ2-7; D uncertain. Germline loops: CDR1 SGHAT, CDR2 FQNNGV. The CDR3 sequence is 15 residues long. The V and J ends lost 1 base and 3 bases respectively, with 13 bases between them. The CDR3 DNA reads TGTGCCAGCAGCTTAGGTATTGGGGAATTCTACGAGCAGTACTTC. This encodes CASSLGIGEFYEQYF.

The CDR3, as DNA: TGCAGTGCTAGTAAGGCGGGACAGGGGGGCTCGGGTCAGCCCCAGCATTTT. This encodes CSASKAGQGGSGQPQHF. This chain joins TRBV20-1 and TRBJ1-5; 11 bases align to TRBD1. Trimming cost V 3 bases and J 6 bases; bases outside gene matches: 13. Looked up from germline, CDR1 is DFQATT and CDR2 is SNEGSKA (reference sequence). This CDR3 contains 17 residues.

The V and J genes are TRBV20-1 and TRBJ2-7; D gene ambiguous. The CDR3 length is 13 residues. The V and J ends lost 3 bases and 0 bases respectively, with 9 bases between them. CDR1 and CDR2 (germline): DFQATT, SNEGSKA (reference sequence). In DNA, the CDR3 is TGCAGTGCTAGTAGGGCAGGCTCCTACGAGCAGTACTTC. This codes for CSASRAGSYEQYF.

This clonotype was counted only a few times. CDR3 DNA sequence: TGCAGCGTTGAAATTTTGAAGTCTCGGGAGCAGTACTTC. Encoded protein: CSVEILKSREQYF. The J gene is TRBJ2-7, the V gene TRBV29-1; D unclear. From germline, CDR1 is SQVTM and CDR2 ANQGSEA. V lost 2 bases and J 7 bases, leaving 15 bases between the germline ends. The CDR3 covers 13 residues.

This clonotype appeared a few times. The chain combines TRBV4-3 with TRBJ2-5, with D possibly TRBD2 on 6 matching bases. The V end lost 0 bases, the J end lost 4 bases, and 15 bases lay between the germline ends. The CDR3 has 16 residues. Germline-derived CDR1 and CDR2 are LGHNA and YSLEER. The CDR3 region is CASSQEVGRKGETQYF. The CDR3 coding sequence is TGCGCCAGCAGCCAAGAAGTCGGGAGAAAGGGAGAGACCCAGTACTTC.

The chain is built from TRBV15 and TRBJ2-7; TRBD1 agrees at 11 bases. V dropped 5 bases and J dropped 3; count of bases not matched to a gene: 3. Germline V gives CDR1 LNHNV, CDR2 YYDKDF (reference sequence). The CDR3 length is 14 residues. The CDR3 nucleotides are TGTGCCACCAGCGAGGGGACAGGGGGCTACGAGCAGTACTTC. Translated: CATSEGTGGYEQYF.

Turning to this clonotype: One junction end does not reproduce the germline sequence, and a read error may be involved. The rearrangement uses TRBV27 and TRBJ2-7; D may be TRBD2 (5 bases). The germline V gene has CDR1 MNHEY and CDR2 SMNVEV (reference sequence). CDR3 length equals 15 residues. The DNA for the CDR3 is TGTACCAGCAGTTTATTCAATAGCGTCTCCTACGAGCAGTACTTC. Translated: CTSSLFNSVSYEQYF.

The chain has TRBV6-1 and TRBJ1-1; D possibly corresponds to TRBD1 (6 bases). Germline CDR1 MNHNS, CDR2 SASEGT. This CDR3 is built from 14 residues. The germline V and J ends were trimmed by 4 bases and 7 bases, with 16 bases remaining between them. This chain's CDR3 is CASSGVTGPYEAFF. In DNA, the CDR3 is TGTGCCAGCAGTGGAGTGACAGGACCCTATGAAGCTTTCTTT.

The sample holds a few counts of this clonotype. This chain uses TRBV7-9 with TRBJ2-7, with D perhaps assigned TRBD1 or TRBD2 (5 bases each). V gave up 5 bases and J gave up 7 bases, with 12 bases separating them. CDR1 and CDR2 from the germline V gene are SEHNR and FQNEAQ (reference sequence). This CDR3 is built from 12 residues. The CDR3 spells CASSGDAFEQYF. The CDR3 bases are TGTGCCAGCAGCGGGGACGCGTTTGAGCAGTACTTC.

This chain joins TRBV7-8 and TRBJ2-7; the D gene is possibly TRBD2 (5 bases). CDR1 is SGHVS and CDR2 is FQNEAQ in the germline V gene. The ends were cut back, 3 bases at V and 7 bases at J, with 16 bases in the middle. The CDR3 has 14 amino acids. Here the CDR3 reads CASSFAGWTGEQYF. The CDR3 bases are TGTGCCAGCAGCTTTGCGGGCTGGACGGGTGAGCAGTACTTC.

The V call is TRBV10-2, the J call TRBJ2-2; the D is unclear. Germline assignment: CDR1 WSHSY and CDR2 SAAADI. There are 13 residues in the CDR3. The V end lost 2 bases, the J end lost 5 bases, and 6 bases lay between the germline ends. CDR3 region: CASSEIATGELFF. DNA for the CDR3: TGCGCCAGCAGTGAGATAGCAACCGGGGAGCTGTTTTTT.

This clonotype has a handful of counts. This rearrangement joins TRBV7-2 to TRBJ2-1, with 8 bases identical to TRBD2. Germline CDR1 and CDR2: SGHTA and FQGNSA. This CDR3 spans 18 amino acids. V lost 0 bases to trimming and J lost 0 bases; unmatched junction nucleotides: 7. The CDR3 DNA reads as TGTGCCAGCAGCTTAGCCTCGCTAGCGGGTGCCTCCTACAATGAGCAGTTCTTC. Protein sequence: CASSLASLAGASYNEQFF.

This clonotype was recorded a few times. This chain uses TRBV6-6 with TRBJ1-4, with D perhaps matching TRBD1 (6 bases). Germline V gene lookup returns CDR1 MNHNY and CDR2 SVGAGI (reference sequence). V lost 8 bases and J lost 7, with 14 bases in between. The CDR3 length is 13 residues. The CDR3 is CASVATGSEKLFF. In nucleotides, the CDR3 is TGTGCCAGCGTAGCTACAGGGAGTGAAAAACTGTTTTTT.

The chain links TRBV12-3 or TRBV12-4 to TRBJ2-1; D is possibly TRBD2 (5 bases). V lost 6 bases and J 10 bases, leaving 13 bases between the germline ends. This CDR3 is built from 12 residues. The CDR3 bases are TGTGCCAGCAGCACCTCCTCTAGCGAGCAGTTCTTC. Residues: CASSTSSSEQFF.

This clonotype was counted between two and nine times. The chain couples TRBV7-3 to TRBJ2-1, with a possible D match to TRBD1 (5 bases). In germline, CDR1 is SGHTA, CDR2 FQGTGA. The CDR3 spans 15 residues. V lost 5 bases and J 4 bases, leaving 15 bases between the germline ends. CDR3 loop: CASSPQGSRYNEQFF. The DNA of the CDR3 is TGTGCCAGCAGCCCCCAGGGTAGCCGTTACAATGAGCAGTTCTTC. The whole variable domain, filled in from reference TRBV7-3 and TRBJ2-1, reads GAGVSQTPSNKVTEKGKYVELRCDPISGHTALYWYRQSLGQGPEFLIYFQGTGAADDSGLPNDRFFAVRPEGSVSTLKIQRTERGDSAVYLCASSPQGSRYNEQFFGPGTRLTVL.